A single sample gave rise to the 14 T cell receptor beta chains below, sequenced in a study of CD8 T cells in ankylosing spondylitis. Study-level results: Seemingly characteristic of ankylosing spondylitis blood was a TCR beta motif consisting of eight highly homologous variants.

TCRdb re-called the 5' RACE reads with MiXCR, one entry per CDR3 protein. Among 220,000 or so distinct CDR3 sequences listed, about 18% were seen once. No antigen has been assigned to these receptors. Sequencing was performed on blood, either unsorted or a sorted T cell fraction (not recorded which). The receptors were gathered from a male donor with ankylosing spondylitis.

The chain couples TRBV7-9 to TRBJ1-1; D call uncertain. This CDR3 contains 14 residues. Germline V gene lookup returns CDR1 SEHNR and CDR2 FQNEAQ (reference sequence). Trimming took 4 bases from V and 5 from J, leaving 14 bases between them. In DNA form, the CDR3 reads TGTGCCAGCAGCTCCCGGGAGGGATGGACTGAAGCTTTCTTT. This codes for CASSSREGWTEAFF.

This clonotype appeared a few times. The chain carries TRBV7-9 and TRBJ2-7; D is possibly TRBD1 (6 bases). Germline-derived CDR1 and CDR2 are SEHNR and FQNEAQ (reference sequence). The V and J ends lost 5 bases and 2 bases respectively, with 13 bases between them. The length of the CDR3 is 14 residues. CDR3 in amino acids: CASSPNRAPYEQYF. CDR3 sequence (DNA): TGTGCCAGCAGCCCGAACAGGGCACCCTACGAGCAGTACTTC.

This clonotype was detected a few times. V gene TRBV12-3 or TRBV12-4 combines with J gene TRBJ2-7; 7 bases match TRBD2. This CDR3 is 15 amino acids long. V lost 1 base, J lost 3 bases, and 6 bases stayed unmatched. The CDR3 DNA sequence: TGTGCCAGCAGTTTAGAACTAGCGAATGTCTACGAGCAGTACTTC. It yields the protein CASSLELANVYEQYF.

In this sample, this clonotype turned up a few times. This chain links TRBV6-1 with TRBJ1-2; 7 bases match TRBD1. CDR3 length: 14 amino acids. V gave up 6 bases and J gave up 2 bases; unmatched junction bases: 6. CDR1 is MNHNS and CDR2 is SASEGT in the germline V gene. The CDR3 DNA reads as TGTGCCAGCAGCGACACGACAGGGAACTATGGCTACACCTTC. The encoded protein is CASSDTTGNYGYTF.

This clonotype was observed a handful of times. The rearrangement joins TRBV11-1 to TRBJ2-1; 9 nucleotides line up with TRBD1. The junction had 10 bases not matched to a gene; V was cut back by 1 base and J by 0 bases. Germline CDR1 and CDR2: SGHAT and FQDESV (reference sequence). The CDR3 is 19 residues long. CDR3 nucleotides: TGTGCCAGCAGCTTAGAGTGGGGACAGGGTCCGTACTCCTACAATGAGCAGTTCTTC. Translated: CASSLEWGQGPYSYNEQFF.

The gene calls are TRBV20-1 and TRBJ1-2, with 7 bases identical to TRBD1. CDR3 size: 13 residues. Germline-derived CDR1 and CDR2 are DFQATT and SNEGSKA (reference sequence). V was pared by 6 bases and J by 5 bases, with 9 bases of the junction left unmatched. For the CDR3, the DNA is TGCAGTGCCACCGGGACAGTGACATATGGCTACACCTTC. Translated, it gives CSATGTVTYGYTF.

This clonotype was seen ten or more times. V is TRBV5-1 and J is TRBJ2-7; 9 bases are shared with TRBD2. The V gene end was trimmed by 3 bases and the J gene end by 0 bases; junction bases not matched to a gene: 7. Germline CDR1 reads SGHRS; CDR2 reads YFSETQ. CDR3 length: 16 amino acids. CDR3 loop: CASSSGTSYSSYEQYF. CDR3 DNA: TGCGCCAGCAGCTCTGGGACTAGCTACAGCTCCTACGAGCAGTACTTC.

DNA of the CDR3: TGCGCCAGCAGCTTGACAGGGGGCTATGAAAAACTGTTTTTT. This encodes CASSLTGGYEKLFF. The chain recombines TRBV5-1 with TRBJ1-4; 9 nucleotides agree with TRBD1. V was pared by 1 base and J by 6 bases, with 1 base of the junction left unmatched. The CDR3 is 14 residues long. The germline gives CDR1 SGHRS, CDR2 YFSETQ.

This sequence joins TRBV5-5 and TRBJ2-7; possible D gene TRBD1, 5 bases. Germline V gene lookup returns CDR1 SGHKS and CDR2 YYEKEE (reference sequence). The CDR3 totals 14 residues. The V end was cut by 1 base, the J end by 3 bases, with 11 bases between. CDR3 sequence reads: CASSLMQGDYEQYF. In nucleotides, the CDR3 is TGTGCCAGCAGCTTGATGCAGGGTGACTACGAGCAGTACTTC.

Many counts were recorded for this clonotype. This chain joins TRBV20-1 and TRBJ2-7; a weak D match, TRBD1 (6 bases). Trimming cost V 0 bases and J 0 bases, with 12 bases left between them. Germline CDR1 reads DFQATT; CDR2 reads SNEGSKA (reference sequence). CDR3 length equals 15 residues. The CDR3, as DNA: TGCAGTGCTAGAGAACCGGGACATCTCTCCTACGAGCAGTACTTC. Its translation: CSAREPGHLSYEQYF.

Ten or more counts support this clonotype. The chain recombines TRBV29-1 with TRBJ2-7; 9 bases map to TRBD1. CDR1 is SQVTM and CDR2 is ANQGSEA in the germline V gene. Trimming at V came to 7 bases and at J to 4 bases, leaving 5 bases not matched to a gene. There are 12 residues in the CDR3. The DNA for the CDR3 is TGCAGCGCATTGGACAGGGGTTACGAGCAGTACTTC. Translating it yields CSALDRGYEQYF.

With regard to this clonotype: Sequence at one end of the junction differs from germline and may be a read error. CDR3 amino acids: CASSLGRQGVEALF. CDR3 DNA: TGTGCCAGCAGCTTAGGGCGCCAGGGAGTAGAAGCTCTCTTT. The J gene is TRBJ1-1, the V gene TRBV7-2; tentatively, D is TRBD1 (5 bases). Germline lookup yields CDR1 SGHTA and CDR2 FQGNSA. The CDR3 runs to 14 residues.

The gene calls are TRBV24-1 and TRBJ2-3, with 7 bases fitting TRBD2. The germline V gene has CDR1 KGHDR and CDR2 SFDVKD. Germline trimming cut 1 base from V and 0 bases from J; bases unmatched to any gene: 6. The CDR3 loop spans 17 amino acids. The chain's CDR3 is CATSDFPGLRSTDTQYF. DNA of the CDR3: TGTGCCACCAGTGATTTCCCGGGACTAAGGAGCACAGATACGCAGTATTTT.

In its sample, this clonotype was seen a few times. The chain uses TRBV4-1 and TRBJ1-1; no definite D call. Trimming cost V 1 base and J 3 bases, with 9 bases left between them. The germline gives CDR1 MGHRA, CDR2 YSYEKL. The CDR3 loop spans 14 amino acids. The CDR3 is CASSQVHEHTEAFF. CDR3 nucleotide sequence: TGCGCCAGCAGCCAAGTCCATGAACACACTGAAGCTTTCTTT.